These T cell receptor beta chains were read from a single sample in a study of blood T cell repertoires in COVID-19. Assay used: immunoSEQ multiplex PCR; TCRdb lists only in-frame clones, some missing. Of 70,000 to 95,000 clones in the sample, approximately 92% were seen once. The specimen was peripheral blood. These receptors all come from a woman aged 55-70 years with active COVID-19. Both conserved end residues are part of each CDR3. The D gene is left open where the match is weak. Expanded clones are given a class, and other clones once, few, many or no size at all.

V: TRBV15; J: TRBJ2-5; D: -; size: -; DNA: TGTGCCACCAGCACTAGCCGGGGCCAAGAGACCCAGTACTTC; CDR3: CATSTSRGQETQYF
V: TRBV4-1; J: TRBJ1-4; D: -; size: once; DNA: TGCGCCAGCAGCCAAGATGGGGCTGCAACTAATGAAAAACTGTTTTTT; CDR3: CASSQDGAATNEKLFF
V: TRBV7-2; J: TRBJ2-1; D: -; size: -; DNA: TGTGCCAGCAGCCCGACCACAGGGAACAATGAGCAGTTCTTC; CDR3: CASSPTTGNNEQFF
V: TRBV6-5; J: TRBJ1-5; D: -; size: few; DNA: TGTGCCAGCAGTTCCTCCTTTGATCAGCCCCAGCATTTT; CDR3: CASSSSFDQPQHF
V: TRBV19; J: TRBJ2-3; D: -; size: -; DNA: TGTGCCAGTCGGGAGTTTGTAACAGATACGCAGTATTTT; CDR3: CASREFVTDTQYF
V: TRBV6-1; J: TRBJ1-5; D: TRBD1; size: -; DNA: TGTGCCAGCAGTGACAGACAGGGGACCATTAGGGGCAATCAGCCCCAGCATTTT; CDR3: CASSDRQGTIRGNQPQHF
V: TRBV27; J: TRBJ2-5; D: -; size: -; DNA: TGTGCCAGCAGTCCCGGTTGGGGCTCCCAAGAGACCCAGTACTTC; CDR3: CASSPGWGSQETQYF
V: TRBV7-8; J: TRBJ2-5; D: TRBD1; size: few; DNA: TGTGCCAGCAGCTCCCCGACAGGGGGAGAGACCCAGTACTTC; CDR3: CASSSPTGGETQYF
V: TRBV5-1; J: TRBJ1-6; D: -; size: -; DNA: TGCGCCAGCAGCTTGGATAGGACAGAATATAATTCACCCCTCCACTTT; CDR3: CASSLDRTEYNSPLHF
V: TRBV13; J: TRBJ2-1; D: -; size: -; DNA: TGTGCCAGCAGCTTAGTGGAGGAAAGTGGCAATGAGCAGTTCTTC; CDR3: CASSLVEESGNEQFF
V: TRBV6-4; J: TRBJ2-2; D: TRBD2; size: -; DNA: TGTGCCAGCAGCTGGACTAGCGGAGCCACCGGGGAGCTGTTTTTT; CDR3: CASSWTSGATGELFF
V: TRBV28; J: TRBJ2-5; D: -; size: -; DNA: TGTGCCAGCAGGGACGGGACAATCCAAGAGACCCAGTACTTC; CDR3: CASRDGTIQETQYF
V: TRBV13; J: TRBJ1-2; D: TRBD1; size: -; DNA: TGTGCCAGCAGCCACAGACAGGGGGGCAACTATGGCTACACCTTC; CDR3: CASSHRQGGNYGYTF
V: TRBV27; J: TRBJ2-7; D: TRBD1; size: -; DNA: TGTGCCAGCAGTTTACGGGCGGGACAGGGGGCGTACGAGCAGTACTTC; CDR3: CASSLRAGQGAYEQYF
V: TRBV20-1; J: TRBJ2-7; D: TRBD2; size: -; DNA: TGCAGTGCTAGTAGACTAGCGGGAGACGAGCAGTACTTC; CDR3: CSASRLAGDEQYF
V: TRBV28; J: TRBJ1-5; D: -; size: -; DNA: TGTGCCAGCGTCGTGGACAGACTCAATCAGCCCCAGCATTTT; CDR3: CASVVDRLNQPQHF
V: TRBV18; J: TRBJ2-5; D: -; size: -; DNA: TGTGCCAGCTCACCCGTCCAAGGGGTCCAAGAGACCCAGTACTTC; CDR3: CASSPVQGVQETQYF
V: TRBV28; J: TRBJ1-5; D: TRBD1; size: few; DNA: TGTGCCAGCAGTCAACGACGGACAGGGAGGACTCAGCCCCAGCATTTT; CDR3: CASSQRRTGRTQPQHF
V: TRBV28; J: TRBJ2-7; D: -; size: once; DNA: TGTGCCAGCGGGGGGTCTCCCCCCCTCTACGAGCAGTACTTC; CDR3: CASGGSPPLYEQYF
V: TRBV3-1/TRBV3-2; J: TRBJ1-1; D: -; size: -; DNA: TGTGCCAGCAGCCCGATACAGGGGAACACTGAAGCTTTCTTT; CDR3: CASSPIQGNTEAFF
V: TRBV6-1; J: TRBJ2-3; D: TRBD2; size: -; DNA: TGTGCCAGCAGTGACCCAGCGGGGGTGACTAGCACAGATACGCAGTATTTT; CDR3: CASSDPAGVTSTDTQYF
V: TRBV28; J: TRBJ1-1; D: TRBD1; size: once; DNA: TGTGCCAGCGGGCTGGCCCGACAGGGGACGCGTAAGAACACTGAAGCTTTCTTT; CDR3: CASGLARQGTRKNTEAFF
V: TRBV4-1; J: TRBJ1-5; D: -; size: -; DNA: TGCGCCAGCAGCCAAGATCCCGGACAGCCGAATCAGCCCCAGCATTTT; CDR3: CASSQDPGQPNQPQHF
V: TRBV27; J: TRBJ2-2; D: -; size: -; DNA: TGTGCCAGCAGTTTATCGAGACAGCTAAACACCGGGGAGCTGTTTTTT; CDR3: CASSLSRQLNTGELFF
V: TRBV5-1; J: TRBJ1-2; D: TRBD1; size: few; DNA: TGCGCCAGCAGCGTGGCCGGGACAGGCGTTTATGGCTACACCTTC; CDR3: CASSVAGTGVYGYTF
V: TRBV10-3; J: TRBJ1-2; D: -; size: -; DNA: TGTGCCGGTTCCCTTTCGGAGGACTATGGCTACACCTTC; CDR3: CAGSLSEDYGYTF
V: TRBV2; J: TRBJ2-2; D: TRBD2; size: -; DNA: TGTGCCAGCATGGGGGTAGCGGGATCGGCCGGGGAGCTGTTTTTT; CDR3: CASMGVAGSAGELFF
V: TRBV18; J: TRBJ1-1; D: TRBD1; size: -; DNA: TGTGCCAGCTCACCACGGACAGGGAAGATTCGGATCACTGAAGCTTTCTTT; CDR3: CASSPRTGKIRITEAFF
V: TRBV28; J: TRBJ1-5; D: TRBD1; size: few; DNA: TGTGCCAGCAGTGAAAGGGGGCGCAATCAGCCCCAGCATTTT; CDR3: CASSERGRNQPQHF
V: TRBV7-8; J: TRBJ1-1; D: TRBD1; size: -; DNA: TGTGCCAGCAGCGGACAGACAGGGGGTAAGACTGAAGCTTTCTTT; CDR3: CASSGQTGGKTEAFF
V: TRBV30; J: TRBJ2-3; D: TRBD2; size: -; DNA: TGTGCCTCGAACCCGACTAGCGGGTTCACAGATACGCAGTATTTT; CDR3: CASNPTSGFTDTQYF
V: TRBV24-1; J: TRBJ2-3; D: -; size: -; DNA: TGTGCCACCAGTGATCATCGGACAGCCGGATCCACAGATACGCAGTATTTT; CDR3: CATSDHRTAGSTDTQYF
V: TRBV19; J: TRBJ1-2; D: -; size: -; DNA: TGTGCCAGTAGTATAAAGGAGAACTATGGCTACACCTTC; CDR3: CASSIKENYGYTF
V: TRBV6-5; J: TRBJ1-5; D: -; size: -; DNA: TGTGCCAGCAGTTCCTCCTCTCCAGGCAATCAGCCCCAGCATTTT; CDR3: CASSSSSPGNQPQHF
V: TRBV5-1; J: TRBJ1-5; D: -; size: -; DNA: TGCGCCAGCAGCTTGGGGGGCGAAAGCAATCAGCCCCAGCATTTT; CDR3: CASSLGGESNQPQHF
V: TRBV28; J: TRBJ1-2; D: -; size: -; DNA: TGTGCCAGCAGTTTAGGGCAGGCCTCGACTAACTATGGCTACACCTTC; CDR3: CASSLGQASTNYGYTF
V: TRBV5-1; J: TRBJ2-1; D: -; size: -; DNA: TGCGCCAGCAGCGCACGACCCGGAGGCGGCGGCTCCTACAATGAGCAGTTCTTC; CDR3: CASSARPGGGGSYNEQFF
V: TRBV4-3; J: TRBJ2-2; D: TRBD2; size: -; DNA: TGCGCCAGCAGCCTTGCAGGCCTAGCGGCCGGGGAGCTGTTTTTT; CDR3: CASSLAGLAAGELFF
V: TRBV9; J: TRBJ2-1; D: TRBD2; size: -; DNA: TGTGCCAGCAGCGCCCAGCGGGGGGGCCTGGTGGATGAGCAGTTCTTC; CDR3: CASSAQRGGLVDEQFF
V: TRBV19; J: TRBJ1-3; D: -; size: -; DNA: TGTGCCAGTATCACAGGGTCCTCTGGAAACACCATATATTTT; CDR3: CASITGSSGNTIYF
V: TRBV5-6; J: TRBJ2-2; D: TRBD1; size: -; DNA: TGTGCCAGCAGACGTCAGGGGGTGGACACCGGGGAGCTGTTTTTT; CDR3: CASRRQGVDTGELFF
V: TRBV7-9; J: TRBJ2-2; D: -; size: -; DNA: TGTGCCAGCAGCTTAGCGGGACTCATCGAACGCACCGGGGAGCTGTTTTTT; CDR3: CASSLAGLIERTGELFF
V: TRBV6-5; J: TRBJ1-6; D: TRBD1; size: -; DNA: TGTGCCAGCAGTAGGCAGGGGGGAAATTCACCCCTCCACTTT; CDR3: CASSRQGGNSPLHF